These 8 T cell receptor beta chains share one sample of origin, sequenced in a study of blood T cell repertoires in COVID-19 (dated by TCRdb to between 2020 and 2021). To prepare the library, the immunoSEQ multiplex PCR assay was applied. In TCRdb, the immuneACCESS table is reduced to in-frame sequences with V and J assigned. These tables do not hold every clone; where another copy was compared, an unresolved V gene accounts for under half, and the others remain unexplained. Present in this sample are a few hundred thousand clones, more than 80% of which were seen just once. 3% of the sample rests with the top ten. Material: peripheral blood. Receptors were obtained from a woman aged 25 to 39 with COVID-19, enrolled during active disease.

The genes are TRBV4-3 and TRBJ2-1, with 8 bases lining up with TRBD2. The CDR3 consists of 13 residues. From germline, CDR1 is LGHNA and CDR2 YSLEER. V dropped 1 base and J dropped 10; count of bases not matched to a gene: 3. CDR3 bases: TGCGCCAGCAGCCAAGTTCCGGGGGGGGAGCAGTTCTTC. Protein product: CASSQVPGGEQFF.

The chain carries TRBV30 and TRBJ1-2; D gene ambiguous. CDR1 is GTSNPN, CDR2 SVGIG, per germline (reference sequence). The CDR3 is 12 amino acids. V was clipped by 2 bases and J by 6 bases, with 10 bases between them. This CDR3 reads CAWSPLRNGYTF. CDR3 nucleotide sequence: TGTGCCTGGAGTCCCTTGAGAAATGGCTACACCTTC.

The V call is TRBV11-2, the J call TRBJ2-5; the D is unclear. This CDR3 comprises 14 residues. The V end was cut by 1 base, the J end by 4 bases, with 10 bases between. Germline V gene lookup returns CDR1 SGHAT and CDR2 FQNNGV. CDR3: CASSLGYERETQYF. Here the CDR3 DNA reads TGTGCCAGCAGCTTAGGATATGAGAGAGAGACCCAGTACTTC.

The rearrangement uses TRBV7-9 and TRBJ1-4, with D possibly matching TRBD1 (6 bases). Germline V gene lookup returns CDR1 SEHNR and CDR2 FQNEAQ (reference sequence). This CDR3 has 15 residues. Trimming stripped 0 bases from V and 8 bases from J, with 13 bases between. The CDR3 DNA is TGTGCCAGCAGCTTAGCGATGTCAGGGGTAGAAAAACTGTTTTTT. It specifies CASSLAMSGVEKLFF. Variable domain in full (rest from reference TRBV7-9 and TRBJ1-4): DTGVSQNPRHKITKRGQNVTFRCDPISEHNRLYWYRQTLGQGPEFLTYFQNEAQLEKSRLLSDRFSAERPKGSFSTLEIQRTEQGDSAMYLCASSLAMSGVEKLFFGSGTQLSVL.

The chain carries TRBV7-2 and TRBJ1-2; D remains unclear. CDR1 is SGHTA and CDR2 is FQGNSA in the germline V gene. The ends were cut back, 5 bases at V and 2 bases at J, with 12 bases in the middle. The CDR3 runs 14 residues. CDR3 protein: CASSPSNPNYGYTF. The CDR3 DNA is TGTGCCAGCAGCCCCAGTAACCCCAACTATGGCTACACCTTC. The full variable domain, rest sourced from reference TRBV7-2 and TRBJ1-2, is GAGVSQSPSNKVTEKGKDVELRCDPISGHTALYWYRQSLGQGLEFLIYFQGNSAPDKSGLPSDRFSAERTGGSVSTLTIQRTQQEDSAVYLCASSPSNPNYGYTFGSGTRLTVV.

V and J are TRBV11-2 and TRBJ2-2, with D perhaps TRBD2 (5 bases). Trimming took off 6 bases at V and 6 bases at J, with 5 bases between the two ends. The CDR3 runs to 11 residues. Germline V gene sequence: CDR1 SGHAT, CDR2 FQNNGV. The CDR3 DNA follows: TGTGCCAGCAGGAGGGCCGGGGAGCTGTTTTTT. Translated: CASRRAGELFF.

The chain combines TRBV4-2 with TRBJ2-3, with TRBD2 matching over 10 bases. Looked up from germline, CDR1 is LGHNA and CDR2 is YNFKEQ. This CDR3 has 17 amino acids. V dropped 3 bases and J dropped 5; count of bases not matched to a gene: 11. CDR3 coding DNA: TGTGCCAGCAGCCACGAACGAGCGGGAGGGCCGGTAGATACGCAGTATTTT. Translation gives CASSHERAGGPVDTQYF.

V and J are TRBV3-1 (or the pseudogene TRBV3-2) and TRBJ2-1; 15 bases are a match to TRBD2. The CDR3 runs 17 residues. Germline CDR1 reads LGHDT; CDR2 reads YNNKEL (reference sequence). V trimming: 4 bases; J trimming: 3 bases; junction bases outside the gene matches: 4. The CDR3 sequence: CASSRTSGGEGYNEQFF. The CDR3, as DNA: TGTGCCAGCAGCCGGACTAGCGGGGGGGAAGGCTACAATGAGCAGTTCTTC.